The text below deals with one T cell receptor beta chain. This record comes from a study of blood T cell repertoires in COVID-19. Study-level information: Sites in the United States, Italy and Spain provided acute and convalescent COVID-19 samples. T cells, B-cell-depleted T cells, or PBMCs supplied cDNA or gDNA.

Germline V gene data show CDR1 as SGHDT and CDR2 as YYEEEE. The CDR3 is 15 residues long. The V and J ends lost 3 bases and 0 bases respectively, with 12 bases between them. Source study methods: How many nucleated cells were present was estimated from reference gene primer amplification. Method: immunoSEQ multiplex PCR; TCRdb's copy keeps in-frame clones and lacks some. Clone size and V and J calls were adopted from that table, with D and trimming inferred from the DNA. The data show around 250,000 clones, 91% seen once. The TCR sequence derives from a human donor in a cohort exposed to, infected with or recovered from COVID-19 (not recorded which). The donor label of this sample is uncertain. This chain uses TRBV5-6 with TRBJ1-2, with a weak D call TRBD1 (6 bases). Sequenced material: PBMCs or T cells enriched from blood (not recorded which). CDR3 coding DNA: TGTGCCAGCAGCTCTCTACAGGGATCTAACTATGGCTACACCTTC. It codes for CASSSLQGSNYGYTF.